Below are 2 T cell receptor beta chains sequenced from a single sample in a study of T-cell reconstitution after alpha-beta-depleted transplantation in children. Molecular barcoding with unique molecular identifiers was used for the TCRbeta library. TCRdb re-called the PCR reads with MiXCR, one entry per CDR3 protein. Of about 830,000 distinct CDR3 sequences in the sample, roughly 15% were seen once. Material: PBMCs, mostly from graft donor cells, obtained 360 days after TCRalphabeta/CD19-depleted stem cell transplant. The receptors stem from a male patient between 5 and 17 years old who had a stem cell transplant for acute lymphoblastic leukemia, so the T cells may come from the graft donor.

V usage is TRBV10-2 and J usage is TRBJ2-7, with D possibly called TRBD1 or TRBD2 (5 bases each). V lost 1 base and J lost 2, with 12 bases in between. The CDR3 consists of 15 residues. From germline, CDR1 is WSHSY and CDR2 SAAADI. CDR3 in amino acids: CASSEWDLGTYEQYF. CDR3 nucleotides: TGCGCCAGCAGTGAGTGGGACCTAGGGACCTACGAGCAGTACTTC.

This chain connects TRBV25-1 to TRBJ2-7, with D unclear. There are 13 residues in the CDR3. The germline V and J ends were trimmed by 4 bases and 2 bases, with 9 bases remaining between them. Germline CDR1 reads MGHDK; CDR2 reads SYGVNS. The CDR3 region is CASSGSSAYEQYF. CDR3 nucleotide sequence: TGTGCCAGCAGTGGGTCTAGTGCCTACGAGCAGTACTTC.